One and the same sample provided the 31 T cell receptor beta chains below, sequenced in a study. Each CDR3 protein is one row after TCRdb ran MiXCR on the RT-PCR reads. Of hundreds of thousands of distinct CDR3 sequences detected, 14% appear once; the ten largest clones hold just over 3.5%. The specimen sequenced was memory CD4+ T cells from blood. The source is a female donor in good health, serving as a healthy control.

This clonotype was found a few times. The chain is built from TRBV15 and TRBJ2-1; D is uncertain. The CDR3 consists of 15 residues. V lost 4 bases, J lost 4 bases, and 14 bases lay in between. Germline V gene sequence: CDR1 LNHNV, CDR2 YYDKDF (reference sequence). CDR3 in DNA: TGTGCCACCAGCAAACTCGTGGGGAAGTACAATGAGCAGTTCTTC. It codes for CATSKLVGKYNEQFF.

The J gene is TRBJ2-2, the V gene TRBV28, with TRBD1 matching over 8 bases. Looked up from germline, CDR1 is MDHEN and CDR2 is SYDVKM. J was trimmed by 1 base and V by 1 base; bases with no gene match: 8. The CDR3 runs 18 residues. CDR3 sequence (DNA): TGTGCCAGCAGTTTATACCCCGGGACAGGTGGGAACACCGGGGAGCTGTTTTTT. It translates to CASSLYPGTGGNTGELFF.

This chain connects TRBV7-2 to TRBJ1-2; TRBD1 agrees at 8 bases. Trimming at V came to 4 bases and at J to 7 bases, leaving 8 bases not matched to a gene. The CDR3 runs 14 residues. Germline values: CDR1 SGHTA, CDR2 FQGNSA. CDR3 sequence reads: CASSSRQGAIGYTF. The CDR3 nucleotides read TGTGCCAGCAGCTCAAGGCAGGGGGCAATTGGCTACACCTTC.

This chain joins TRBV14 and TRBJ2-7; TRBD1 is a possible D gene (8 bases). V was pared by 2 bases and J by 7 bases, with 18 bases between. Germline V lookup: CDR1 SGHDN, CDR2 FVKESK. The length of the CDR3 is 15 residues. For the CDR3, the DNA is TGTGCCAGCAGCCAACAGGGGGCGGGAGTAAGGGAGCAGTACTTC. This gives the protein CASSQQGAGVREQYF. The full variable domain, rest sourced from reference TRBV14 and TRBJ2-7, is EAGVTQFPSHSVIEKGQTVTLRCDPISGHDNLYWYRRVMGKEIKFLLHFVKESKQDESGMPNNRFLAERTGGTYSTLKVQPAELEDSGVYFCASSQQGAGVREQYFGPGTRLTVT.

This clonotype has only one observation. This chain uses TRBV5-1 with TRBJ2-7; TRBD1 is a possible D gene (5 bases). The CDR3 contains 14 residues. V gave up 5 bases and J gave up 3 bases, with 15 bases separating them. Germline V gene lookup returns CDR1 SGHRS and CDR2 YFSETQ. CDR3 sequence reads: CASRQQERVYEQYF. In DNA form, the CDR3 reads TGCGCCAGCAGACAACAGGAAAGGGTCTACGAGCAGTACTTC. The variable domain in full, with the rest retrieved from reference TRBV5-1 and TRBJ2-7, is KAGVTQTPRYLIKTRGQQVTLSCSPISGHRSVSWYQQTPGQGLQFLFEYFSETQRNKGNFPGRFSGRQFSNSRSEMNVSTLELGDSALYLCASRQQERVYEQYFGPGTRLTVT.

In its sample, this clonotype was seen a few times. The rearrangement joins TRBV29-1 to TRBJ2-7; D could derive from TRBD1 or TRBD2 (7 bases each). Germline CDR1 reads SQVTM; CDR2 reads ANQGSEA. Between the trimmed V and J ends, which lost 3 bases and 6 bases, there was a span of 21 bases. The CDR3 length is 15 residues. Written as DNA, the CDR3 is TGCAGCGTTGATCCCTCTGGGGCAGGGGGGGGCGAGCAGTACTTC. It yields the protein CSVDPSGAGGGEQYF.

This clonotype was seen many times. The chain couples TRBV20-1 to TRBJ1-2; D uncertain. Germline V lookup: CDR1 DFQATT, CDR2 SNEGSKA (reference sequence). This CDR3 has 12 residues. Trimming cost V 5 bases and J 1 base, with 8 bases left between them. CDR3 loop: CSASVINYGYTF. The CDR3 DNA follows: TGCAGTGCTTCAGTGATTAACTATGGCTACACCTTC.

Many counts were recorded for this clonotype. This chain joins TRBV12-3 or TRBV12-4 and TRBJ2-7, with 9 bases matching TRBD2. V shed 8 bases and J 1 base; nucleotides not matched to a gene: 6. The CDR3 is 14 residues long. The CDR3 is CASGVAGVSYEQYF. CDR3 nucleotides: TGTGCCAGCGGGGTAGCGGGAGTGTCCTACGAGCAGTACTTC.

The V and J genes are TRBV7-9 and TRBJ2-7; maybe TRBD2 (5 bases). Germline CDR1 SEHNR, CDR2 FQNEAQ (reference sequence). V lost 1 base to trimming and J lost 5 bases, with 12 bases between them. The CDR3 is made up of 14 amino acids. This chain's CDR3 is CASSLDDREDEQYF. As DNA, the CDR3 is TGTGCCAGCAGCTTAGATGATCGGGAAGACGAGCAGTACTTC. The full variable domain, in which reference TRBV7-9 and TRBJ2-7 provide the parts outside the CDR3, is DTGVSQNPRHKITKRGQNVTFRCDPISEHNRLYWYRQTLGQGPEFLTYFQNEAQLEKSRLLSDRFSAERPKGSFSTLEIQRTEQGDSAMYLCASSLDDREDEQYFGPGTRLTVT.

This clonotype was recorded many times. The rearrangement uses TRBV20-1 and TRBJ1-5; TRBD1 matches at 8 bases. This CDR3 is built from 14 residues. Trimming took 5 bases from V and 5 from J; bases not matched to a gene: 8. CDR1 is DFQATT, CDR2 SNEGSKA, per germline (reference sequence). This chain's CDR3 is CSAASGQGDQPQHF. The DNA for the CDR3 is TGCAGTGCTGCTTCAGGACAGGGCGATCAGCCCCAGCATTTT.

This clonotype has only a few counts. In nucleotides, the CDR3 is TGCGCCAGCAGTATGAAGGGGGAGGCGGCAGATACGCAGTATTTT. Translating gives CASSMKGEAADTQYF. V gene TRBV4-3 combines with J gene TRBJ2-3; possibly TRBD1 or TRBD2 for D (6 bases each). Trimming stripped 6 bases from V and 4 bases from J, with 17 bases between. Germline V gene data show CDR1 as LGHNA and CDR2 as YSLEER. CDR3 size: 15 residues.

This clonotype was seen many times. V is TRBV4-1 and J is TRBJ2-1; D is ambiguous. CDR1 is MGHRA and CDR2 is YSYEKL in the germline V gene. The CDR3 loop spans 18 amino acids. V was pared by 1 base and J by 8 bases, with 24 bases between. CDR3 sequence: CASSQVNMGWASFDEQFF. In DNA, the CDR3 is TGCGCCAGCAGCCAAGTAAATATGGGATGGGCGAGTTTCGATGAGCAGTTCTTC.

This clonotype has just a few counts. The V and J genes are TRBV29-1 and TRBJ2-5; 10 bases fit TRBD1. Germline V gene lookup returns CDR1 SQVTM and CDR2 ANQGSEA. V was clipped by 8 bases and J by 4 bases; unmatched bases: 4. This CDR3 has 12 residues. The CDR3: CSPWDRGETQYF. Written as DNA, the CDR3 is TGCAGCCCCTGGGACAGGGGAGAGACCCAGTACTTC. Drawing the rest from reference TRBV29-1 and TRBJ2-5, the complete variable domain is SAVISQKPSRDICQRGTSLTIQCQVDSQVTMMFWYRQQPGQSLTLIATANQGSEATYESGFVIDKFPISRPNLTFSTLTVSNMSPEDSSIYLCSPWDRGETQYFGPGTRLLVL.

This clonotype was counted between two and nine times. The V gene is TRBV4-3, the J gene TRBJ1-4, with D possibly matching TRBD1 (5 bases). The CDR3 runs to 18 residues. The V end was cut by 3 bases, the J end by 4 bases, with 21 bases between. Germline CDR1 reads LGHNA; CDR2 reads YSLEER. The CDR3 protein is CASSQEGSPAQGNEKLFF. In nucleotides, the CDR3 is TGCGCCAGCAGCCAGGAGGGGTCACCCGCCCAGGGTAATGAAAAACTGTTTTTT.

The chain combines TRBV7-2 with TRBJ2-1; TRBD2 matches at 10 bases. Germline values: CDR1 SGHTA, CDR2 FQGNSA. CDR3 length: 14 amino acids. V shed 1 base, J shed 9 bases, and the junction held 3 bases outside the gene matches. The CDR3 reads CASSLGVAGGEQFF. The CDR3 DNA reads TGTGCCAGCAGCTTAGGCGTAGCGGGGGGTGAGCAGTTCTTC.

On this clonotype itself: A much larger clone differs from this one at a single base, so this may be a read error. The chain has TRBV7-9 and TRBJ2-2, with D unresolved. CDR3 size: 13 residues. Germline CDR1 SEHNR, CDR2 FQNEAQ (reference sequence). The CDR3 DNA reads as TGTGCCAACAGCTGGGGTGGTACCGGGGAGCTGTTTTTT. This gives the protein CANSWGGTGELFF.

This clonotype has a count of ten or more. J is TRBJ2-5 and V is TRBV6-5, with D tentatively TRBD1 or TRBD2 (5 bases each). CDR3 size: 15 residues. V gave up 0 bases and J gave up 5 bases, with 13 bases separating them. The germline CDR1 and CDR2 sequences are MNHEY and SVGAGI. The CDR3 sequence: CASSYSEDEGETQYF. The CDR3, as DNA: TGTGCCAGCAGTTACTCGGAGGACGAGGGGGAGACCCAGTACTTC.

This clonotype was recorded many times. The chain has TRBV5-1 and TRBJ2-7, with D perhaps TRBD1 or TRBD2 (6 bases each). Trimming took 0 bases from V and 4 from J, leaving 11 bases between them. From germline, CDR1 is SGHRS and CDR2 YFSETQ. CDR3 size: 14 residues. CDR3 amino acids: CASSLGGAAYEQYF. The CDR3 DNA follows: TGCGCCAGCAGCTTGGGGGGGGCGGCGTACGAGCAGTACTTC.

The genes are TRBV6-5 and TRBJ2-1; 8 bases agree with TRBD2. Trimming took 2 bases from V and 4 from J; bases not matched to a gene: 10. The CDR3 sequence is 17 residues long. Per the germline V gene, CDR1 is MNHEY and CDR2 is SVGAGI. The CDR3 sequence is CASSYARTSRFYNEQFF. The CDR3 DNA follows: TGTGCCAGCAGTTACGCGAGGACTAGCCGTTTTTACAATGAGCAGTTCTTC.

This clonotype was observed at least ten times. This sequence joins TRBV10-3 and TRBJ2-5; 7 bases are a match to TRBD2. CDR3 length equals 13 residues. V shed 11 bases, J shed 5 bases, and the junction held 11 bases outside the gene matches. Germline assignment: CDR1 ENHRY and CDR2 SYGVKD. In DNA form, the CDR3 reads TGTGCCTCCCGGACCCCGGGGGGTGAGACCCAGTACTTC. This translates into CASRTPGGETQYF.

This clonotype came up many times. This chain connects TRBV7-2 to TRBJ1-1; D remains ambiguous. V lost 5 bases to trimming and J lost 5 bases, with 21 bases between them. This CDR3 comprises 16 residues. CDR1 is SGHTA and CDR2 is FQGNSA in the germline V gene. CDR3 amino acids: CASSNPRGGSMTEAFF. CDR3 bases: TGTGCCAGCAGCAACCCGCGGGGAGGGTCAATGACTGAAGCTTTCTTT.

The chain has TRBV5-6 and TRBJ1-2; 8 bases map to TRBD1. Per the germline V gene, CDR1 is SGHDT and CDR2 is YYEEEE. Unmatched junction bases numbered 7, after V lost 4 bases and J lost 8 bases. The CDR3 consists of 13 residues. This CDR3 is CASSTGQGQGYTF. CDR3 nucleotide sequence: TGTGCCAGCAGCACAGGACAGGGACAGGGCTACACCTTC.

Note on this clonotype: A clone one base away is much larger, so this may be a read error. The V call is TRBV7-3, the J call TRBJ2-7; 11 nucleotides agree with TRBD2. Germline loops: CDR1 SGHTA, CDR2 FQGTGA. The CDR3 totals 15 residues. Trimming at V came to 2 bases and at J to 8 bases, leaving 8 bases not matched to a gene. In nucleotides, the CDR3 is TGTGCCAGCAGCTTATCTAGCGGGAGGACGTACAAGCAGTACTTC. It yields the protein CASSLSSGRTYKQYF.

This clonotype was counted many times. The chain employs TRBV29-1 and TRBJ1-3, with unresolved D. V lost 4 bases to trimming and J lost 0 bases, with 10 bases between them. This CDR3 spans 14 amino acids. The germline V gene has CDR1 SQVTM and CDR2 ANQGSEA. The CDR3 DNA reads as TGCAGCGTTGTCGCAGGAAACTCTGGAAACACCATATATTTT. Translation gives CSVVAGNSGNTIYF.

This clonotype appeared a few times. This chain uses TRBV20-1 with TRBJ1-6; TRBD1 is a possible D gene (5 bases). CDR1 is DFQATT and CDR2 is SNEGSKA in the germline V gene (reference sequence). V was pared by 7 bases and J by 7 bases, with 20 bases between. The CDR3 is 15 amino acids. The CDR3 region is CSGQDSRRGNSPLHF. CDR3 DNA sequence: TGCAGTGGTCAGGACTCGCGAAGGGGAAATTCACCCCTCCACTTT.

The V gene is TRBV15, the J gene TRBJ2-7; 7 nucleotides match TRBD1. The CDR3 is 15 residues long. Trimming removed 1 base from V and 2 bases from J; junction bases left unmatched: 5. Germline lookup yields CDR1 LNHNV and CDR2 YYDKDF (reference sequence). The CDR3 protein is CATSRALQGAYEQYF. CDR3 sequence (DNA): TGTGCCACCAGCAGAGCGTTGCAGGGGGCCTACGAGCAGTACTTC.

The chain joins TRBV6-5 to TRBJ2-7; 8 bases match TRBD2. The germline V gene encodes CDR1 MNHEY and CDR2 SVGAGI. The V and J ends lost 2 bases and 5 bases, in that order; junction bases with no gene match: 5. The CDR3 contains 14 residues. CDR3: CASSYRGGINEQYF. The CDR3 DNA is TGTGCCAGCAGTTACCGGGGGGGGATCAACGAGCAGTACTTC.

This clonotype was detected only a few times. The genes are TRBV20-1 and TRBJ1-5; D is uncertain. The CDR3 sequence is 13 residues long. Germline assignment: CDR1 DFQATT and CDR2 SNEGSKA (reference sequence). V was cut by 6 bases and J by 6 bases, with 15 bases left in between. CDR3 residues: CSAIRARGQPQHF. The CDR3 DNA reads as TGCAGTGCAATACGGGCTCGGGGTCAGCCCCAGCATTTT.

The chain uses TRBV2 and TRBJ1-3, with D maybe TRBD1 (5 bases). The CDR3 is made up of 13 amino acids. Trimming left V 6 bases short and J 9 bases short, with 15 bases between. Germline V gene lookup returns CDR1 SNHLY and CDR2 FYNNEI. CDR3 DNA: TGTGCCAGCAGACGCGACAGTTTGGGCACCATATATTTT. It encodes CASRRDSLGTIYF.

The V call is TRBV20-1, the J call TRBJ1-5; 7 positions agree with TRBD1. The CDR3 runs 14 residues. CDR1 and CDR2 from the germline V gene are DFQATT and SNEGSKA (reference sequence). V shed 4 bases, J shed 3 bases, and the junction held 6 bases outside the gene matches. CDR3 bases: TGCAGTGCTACTCCCGGGACAGTCAATCAGCCCCAGCATTTT. Translated: CSATPGTVNQPQHF.

This clonotype occurred a few times. The chain has TRBV7-2 and TRBJ1-6; no clear D. Between the trimmed V and J ends, which lost 0 bases and 4 bases, there was a span of 10 bases. Germline CDR1 is SGHTA and CDR2 is FQGNSA. This CDR3 has 16 residues. The CDR3 loop is CASSLAERQYNSPLHF. CDR3 coding DNA: TGTGCCAGCAGCTTAGCAGAGAGGCAATATAATTCACCCCTCCACTTT.